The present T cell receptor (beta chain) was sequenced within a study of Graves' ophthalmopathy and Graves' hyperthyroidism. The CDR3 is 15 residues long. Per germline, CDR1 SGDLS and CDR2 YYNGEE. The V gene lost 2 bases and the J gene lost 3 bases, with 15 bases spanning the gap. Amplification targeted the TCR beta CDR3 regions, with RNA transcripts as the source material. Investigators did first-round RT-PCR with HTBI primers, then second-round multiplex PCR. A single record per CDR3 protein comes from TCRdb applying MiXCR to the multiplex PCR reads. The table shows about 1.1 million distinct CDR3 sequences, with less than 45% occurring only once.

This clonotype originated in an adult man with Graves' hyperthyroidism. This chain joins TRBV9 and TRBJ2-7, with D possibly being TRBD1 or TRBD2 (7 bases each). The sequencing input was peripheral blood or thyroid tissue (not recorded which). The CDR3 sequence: CASSVGGDRYYEQYF. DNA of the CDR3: TGTGCCAGCAGCGTGGGGGGGGACAGATACTACGAGCAGTACTTC.